This T cell receptor beta chain was captured by sequencing in a study of cytomegalovirus exposure and HLA in healthy donors. As for the study in general: Sequencing of about 179 million T cells in an earlier analysis found some 100 million unique TCR beta sequences. Study-level findings and limits: There were fewer than 200 TCR beta chains listed as cytomegalovirus-associated.

Among the donors, all were healthy bone marrow donors. Concerning this clone itself: Its antigen is not known.

Use of 60 Vbeta and 13 Jbeta primers characterized the PCR. TCRdb's copy holds only in-frame clones and misses some; the assay was immunoSEQ multiplex PCR. The table shows about 120,000 clones, with roughly 65% occurring only once. CDR1 is MDHEN and CDR2 is SYDVKM in the germline V gene. With 11 bases clipped from V and 5 bases from J, the junction kept 8 bases outside the gene matches. This CDR3 region has 13 residues. The sample consisted of PBMCs. The TCR sequence derives from a man aged 35 to 55 in good health and CMV-seropositive. V gene TRBV28 combines with J gene TRBJ2-4; TRBD1 aligns across 8 bases. The CDR3 nucleotides read TGTGCCGGTCAACAGGGGGGAGAAAACATTCAGTACTTC. Translation gives CAGQQGGENIQYF.